The 26 T cell receptor beta chains in this list originate from one sample, sequenced in a study of blood T cell repertoires in COVID-19. Clones were sequenced by immunoSEQ multiplex PCR, and TCRdb holds only the in-frame ones, with some missing. The data show some 700,000 clones, with 70% to 90% seen just once and under 0.3% held by the top ten. Sequencing was carried out using peripheral blood. All receptors derive from a young woman with acute or convalescent COVID-19.

This clone occurred once. The chain carries TRBV9 and TRBJ2-5, with D perhaps TRBD2 (6 bases). Germline-derived CDR1 and CDR2 are SGDLS and YYNGEE. This CDR3 is 17 amino acids long. Trimming took off 4 bases at V and 2 bases at J, with 21 bases between the two ends. CDR3 DNA: TGTGCCAGCAGCTATGGGGACGTGGGGGGAACACAAGAGACCCAGTACTTC. It is translated as CASSYGDVGGTQETQYF.

The chain combines TRBV7-9 with TRBJ1-2; possibly TRBD1 for D (6 bases). V was shortened by 4 bases and J by 2 bases, with 8 bases between the two germline ends. The CDR3 loop spans 13 amino acids. Germline V gives CDR1 SEHNR, CDR2 FQNEAQ (reference sequence). CDR3 DNA sequence: TGTGCCAGCAGCTACAGGGAGAACTATGGCTACACCTTC. Translated: CASSYRENYGYTF.

The chain links TRBV5-1 to TRBJ1-3; a weak D match, TRBD1 (6 bases). The germline V and J ends were trimmed by 0 bases and 4 bases, with 11 bases remaining between them. Germline CDR1 SGHRS, CDR2 YFSETQ. CDR3 size: 15 residues. The CDR3 nucleotides read TGCGCCAGCAGCTTGGACAGGGTAACGGGAAACACCATATATTTT. Amino acids: CASSLDRVTGNTIYF.

This clone was observed once. The rearrangement uses TRBV2 and TRBJ2-1; 7 nucleotides agree with TRBD2. Looked up from germline, CDR1 is SNHLY and CDR2 is FYNNEI. V lost 10 bases and J lost 4; bases outside the gene matches: 7. CDR3 length: 13 amino acids. CDR3 protein: CATDPGGYNEQFF. CDR3 coding DNA: TGTGCCACCGACCCGGGGGGTTACAATGAGCAGTTCTTC.

The J gene is TRBJ1-4, the V gene TRBV5-1, with D uncertain. Germline V gene data show CDR1 as SGHRS and CDR2 as YFSETQ. The CDR3 has 12 residues. With 4 bases removed from V and 7 bases from J, the gap between germline ends came to 8 bases. CDR3 nucleotide sequence: TGCGCCAGCAGCCAGCGCGGTGAAAAACTGTTTTTT. It specifies CASSQRGEKLFF.

Comment on this clone: Additional DNA sequences in this sample encode the identical CDR3. This chain joins TRBV27 and TRBJ1-2; D perhaps matches TRBD1 (5 bases). Trimming removed 6 bases at V and 2 bases at J, with 10 bases between. This CDR3 has 13 amino acids. The V gene's germline CDR1 is MNHEY and CDR2 SMNVEV (reference sequence). The CDR3 region is CASRPGGNYGYTF. Here the CDR3 DNA reads TGTGCCAGCAGACCCGGGGGGAACTATGGCTACACCTTC.

The chain combines TRBV24-1 with TRBJ1-5, with D perhaps matching TRBD1 (5 bases). Germline V CDR1 and CDR2: KGHDR, SFDVKD. CDR3 length: 15 residues. Trimming took off 5 bases at V and 5 bases at J, with 15 bases between the two ends. This CDR3 is CATSGRGRGDQPQHF. The CDR3 bases are TGTGCCACCAGTGGACGGGGACGGGGGGATCAGCCCCAGCATTTT.

The chain links TRBV25-1 to TRBJ2-1; 12 bases line up with TRBD2. This CDR3 region has 15 residues. The germline V gene has CDR1 MGHDK and CDR2 SYGVNS. V was pared by 5 bases and J by 4 bases, with 3 bases of the junction left unmatched. CDR3 sequence: CASSLGLAGYNEQFF. DNA for the CDR3: TGTGCCAGCAGTCTAGGACTAGCGGGATACAATGAGCAGTTCTTC.

As concerns this clone: Other nucleotide sequences from this sample produce the same CDR3. The chain joins TRBV6-5 to TRBJ1-1; no definite D call. CDR3 length: 12 residues. CDR1 is MNHEY and CDR2 is SVGAGI in the germline V gene. Trimming took 5 bases from V and 1 from J, leaving 5 bases between them. This chain's CDR3 is CASSRGNTEAFF. The CDR3 nucleotides read TGTGCCAGCAGTCGGGGGAACACTGAAGCTTTCTTT.

The chain recombines TRBV18 with TRBJ1-5, with a possible D match to TRBD1 (6 bases). V shed 4 bases and J shed 4 bases, with 14 bases lying between them. This CDR3 comprises 15 residues. The germline V gene encodes CDR1 KGHSH and CDR2 LQKENI. The CDR3 region has the DNA TGTGCCAGCTCACGAGGTGGGCAGGGGAATCAGCCCCAGCATTTT. Amino acids: CASSRGGQGNQPQHF.

The gene calls are TRBV15 and TRBJ1-5; 7 positions agree with TRBD1. The CDR3 extends over 18 amino acids. Germline V gives CDR1 LNHNV, CDR2 YYDKDF (reference sequence). Trimming took 0 bases from V and 5 from J; bases not matched to a gene: 13. The CDR3 here is CATSRDPYRQGSDQPQHF. The CDR3 region has the DNA TGTGCCACCAGCAGAGATCCCTACAGACAGGGTAGTGATCAGCCCCAGCATTTT.

Comments on this clone: A clone one base away is much larger, so this may be a read error. This rearrangement joins TRBV5-5 to TRBJ2-7; tentative D call: TRBD1 (5 bases). This CDR3 region has 13 residues. Germline CDR1 and CDR2: SGHKS and YYEKEE (reference sequence). Trimming took off 0 bases at V and 2 bases at J, with 6 bases between the two ends. The CDR3 protein is CASSLDRTYEQYF. The CDR3 nucleotides read TGTGCCAGCAGCTTGGACAGGACCTACGAGCAGTACTTC.

The chain combines TRBV7-7 with TRBJ2-1, with D unresolved. The V and J ends lost 4 bases and 9 bases respectively, with 13 bases between them. This CDR3 region has 13 residues. Germline values: CDR1 SSHAT, CDR2 FNYEAQ (reference sequence). The CDR3: CASSSGVGGEQFF. The CDR3 DNA reads as TGTGCCAGCAGCTCCGGTGTCGGCGGTGAGCAGTTCTTC.

The V and J genes are TRBV12-3 or TRBV12-4 and TRBJ1-2; 7 bases fit TRBD1. V lost 5 bases to trimming and J lost 4 bases; unmatched junction nucleotides: 4. The CDR3 totals 13 residues. Written as DNA, the CDR3 is TGTGCCAGCAGTCCAGGACAGGCCTATGGCTACACCTTC. This translates into CASSPGQAYGYTF.

A single count supports this clone. The rearrangement uses TRBV30 and TRBJ1-2; D is ambiguous. V was trimmed by 4 bases and J by 8 bases, leaving 20 bases between them. CDR1 GTSNPN and CDR2 SVGIG come from the germline V gene (reference sequence). The CDR3 spans 14 residues. The CDR3 DNA reads TGTGCCTGGACGGGGAGGGCCCGAGGTAGCGGCTACACCTTC. It translates to CAWTGRARGSGYTF.

The chain employs TRBV19 and TRBJ1-6; 7 nucleotides line up with TRBD1. The CDR3 is made up of 14 amino acids. The ends lost 5 bases at V and 8 bases at J; junction bases unmatched: 6. Germline CDR1 is LNHDA and CDR2 is SQIVND (reference sequence). The CDR3 is CASSLQGRYSPLHF. The CDR3, as DNA: TGTGCCAGTAGTCTACAGGGGAGATATTCACCCCTCCACTTT.

V and J are TRBV5-8 and TRBJ2-7, with a possible D match to TRBD1 (6 bases). Germline V gives CDR1 SGHTS, CDR2 YDEGEE. V was shortened by 5 bases and J by 1 base, with 19 bases between the two germline ends. The CDR3 contains 16 residues. In DNA, the CDR3 is TGTGCCAGCAGGGAGATTACAGGGACCTATTCCTACGAGCAGTACTTC. It translates to CASREITGTYSYEQYF.

The rearrangement joins TRBV2 to TRBJ1-1; TRBD1 is a possible D gene (5 bases). The CDR3 is made up of 13 amino acids. The germline gives CDR1 SNHLY, CDR2 FYNNEI. With 6 bases removed from V and 4 bases from J, the gap between germline ends came to 12 bases. Here the CDR3 DNA reads TGTGCCAGCAGGGGAACAGGTATCACTGAAGCTTTCTTT. It codes for CASRGTGITEAFF.

The chain has TRBV9 and TRBJ2-5; 10 nucleotides line up with TRBD1. Germline V gene data show CDR1 as SGDLS and CDR2 as YYNGEE. The CDR3 runs 18 residues. Losses at the gene ends were 4 bases for V and 4 bases for J; bases not matched to a gene: 16. CDR3 region: CASSPRTGGSSIGETQYF. CDR3 bases: TGTGCCAGCAGCCCCCGGACAGGGGGGTCCAGTATCGGAGAGACCCAGTACTTC.

The V gene is TRBV30, the J gene TRBJ1-2, with D maybe TRBD1 (6 bases). CDR1 and CDR2 from the germline V gene are GTSNPN and SVGIG (reference sequence). Trimming cost V 8 bases and J 4 bases, with 17 bases left between them. This CDR3 comprises 13 residues. CDR3 sequence reads: CAAHKGGGYGYTF. The DNA of the CDR3 is TGTGCCGCTCATAAGGGGGGGGGCTATGGCTACACCTTC. The full variable domain, its missing parts supplied by reference TRBV30 and TRBJ1-2, is SQTIHQWPATLVQPVGSPLSLECTVEGTSNPNLYWYRQAAGRGLQLLFYSVGIGQISSEVPQNLSASRPQDRQFILSSKKLLLSDSGFYLCAAHKGGGYGYTFGSGTRLTVV.

The chain uses TRBV2 and TRBJ2-3, with D perhaps matching TRBD1 (6 bases). CDR1 is SNHLY, CDR2 FYNNEI, per germline. CDR3 length: 18 amino acids. The V gene lost 10 bases and the J gene lost 2 bases, with 28 bases spanning the gap. The CDR3 coding sequence is TGTGCCATCTCACCCCAGAAAAAGGACAGTTGGTTCACAGATACGCAGTATTTT. It is translated as CAISPQKKDSWFTDTQYF. Full variable domain (rest looked up from reference TRBV2 and TRBJ2-3): EPEVTQTPSHQVTQMGQEVILRCVPISNHLYFYWYRQILGQKVEFLVSFYNNEISEKSEIFDDQFSVERPDGSNFTLKIRSTKLEDSAMYFCAISPQKKDSWFTDTQYFGPGTRLTVL.

V usage is TRBV15 and J usage is TRBJ1-6; 7 bases are shared with TRBD1. This CDR3 has 16 amino acids. J lost 10 bases, V lost 0 bases, and 9 bases had no gene match. In germline, CDR1 is LNHNV, CDR2 YYDKDF (reference sequence). The CDR3 here is CATSREPRQGTSPLHF. For the CDR3, the DNA is TGTGCCACCAGCAGAGAACCCCGACAGGGCACGTCACCCCTCCACTTT.

The CDR3 loop reads CASSLALQGLNYGYTF. The CDR3, as DNA: TGCGCCAGCAGCTTGGCCTTACAGGGCCTCAACTATGGCTACACCTTC. The chain links TRBV5-1 to TRBJ1-2, with a weak D call TRBD1 (6 bases). V was clipped by 0 bases and J by 2 bases, with 14 bases between them. The CDR3 runs 16 residues. The V gene's germline CDR1 is SGHRS and CDR2 YFSETQ.

This chain joins TRBV5-6 and TRBJ2-2; tentatively, D is TRBD1 (5 bases). The CDR3 sequence is 14 residues long. Germline V CDR1 and CDR2: SGHDT, YYEEEE. The V end lost 2 bases, the J end lost 1 base, and 6 bases lay between the germline ends. Written as DNA, the CDR3 is TGTGCCAGCAGCTTTGGACAGAACACCGGGGAGCTGTTTTTT. Its translation is CASSFGQNTGELFF.

The chain links TRBV5-4 to TRBJ2-2; 15 bases align to TRBD2. Trimming cost V 0 bases and J 7 bases; bases outside gene matches: 10. Germline CDR1 is SGHNT and CDR2 is YYREEE (reference sequence). The CDR3 consists of 19 residues. This chain's CDR3 is CASSLGTSGGASRSGELFF. The CDR3 coding sequence is TGTGCCAGCAGCTTGGGGACTAGCGGGGGGGCATCTCGGAGCGGGGAGCTGTTTTTT.

The V call is TRBV7-8, the J call TRBJ1-2, with a tentative D call TRBD1 (5 bases). This CDR3 comprises 13 residues. Per the germline V gene, CDR1 is SGHVS and CDR2 is FQNEAQ. The V end was cut by 4 bases, the J end by 2 bases, with 8 bases between. CDR3 sequence reads: CASSSPGNYGYTF. Written as DNA, the CDR3 is TGTGCCAGCAGCTCCCCAGGGAACTATGGCTACACCTTC.